This TCR beta chain was sequenced in a study of blood T cell repertoires in COVID-19. In the study overall: Samples representing acute and convalescent COVID-19 were sourced from the United States, Italy and Spain. The analysed material was cDNA or gDNA that came from T cells, B-cell-depleted T cells, or PBMCs.

As handled by the study authors: Amplified reference gene primers provided the basis for estimating nucleated cell counts. Here immunoSEQ multiplex PCR was the method, and the copy in TCRdb shows in-frame clones only, minus some. The DNA was the basis for D and trimming; V, J and clone size are from that table. The sample yields more than 85,000 clones, more than 75% seen once. Trimming removed 0 bases at V and 4 bases at J, with 13 bases between. The germline gives CDR1 LGHDT, CDR2 YNNKEL (reference sequence). This CDR3 is 16 amino acids long. The sample comprised peripheral blood. This receptor was obtained from a woman aged 45-65 years with acute or convalescent COVID-19. The J gene is TRBJ2-4, the V gene TRBV3-1 (or the pseudogene TRBV3-2); possibly TRBD2 for D (6 bases). The CDR3 here is CASSQEGSGWKNIQYF. The CDR3 DNA follows: TGTGCCAGCAGCCAAGAGGGTAGCGGATGGAAAAACATTCAGTACTTC.